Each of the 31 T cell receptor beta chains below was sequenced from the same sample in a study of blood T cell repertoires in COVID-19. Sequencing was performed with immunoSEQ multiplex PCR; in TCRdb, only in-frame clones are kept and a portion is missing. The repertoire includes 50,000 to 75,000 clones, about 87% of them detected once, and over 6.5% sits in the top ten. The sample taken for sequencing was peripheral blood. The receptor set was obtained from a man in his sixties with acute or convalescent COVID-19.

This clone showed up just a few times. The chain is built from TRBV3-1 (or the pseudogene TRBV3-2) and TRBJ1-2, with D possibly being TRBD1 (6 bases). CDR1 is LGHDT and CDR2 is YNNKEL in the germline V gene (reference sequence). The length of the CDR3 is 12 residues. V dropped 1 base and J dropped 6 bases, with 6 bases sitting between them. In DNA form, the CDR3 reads TGTGCCAGCAGCCAAGCAGGGGATGGCTACACCTTC. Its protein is CASSQAGDGYTF.

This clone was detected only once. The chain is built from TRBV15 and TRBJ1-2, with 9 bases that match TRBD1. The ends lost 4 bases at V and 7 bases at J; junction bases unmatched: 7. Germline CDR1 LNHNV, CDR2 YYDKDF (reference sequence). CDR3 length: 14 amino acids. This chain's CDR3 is CATSNGTGRGGYTF. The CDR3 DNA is TGTGCCACCAGCAACGGGACAGGGAGGGGTGGCTACACCTTC.

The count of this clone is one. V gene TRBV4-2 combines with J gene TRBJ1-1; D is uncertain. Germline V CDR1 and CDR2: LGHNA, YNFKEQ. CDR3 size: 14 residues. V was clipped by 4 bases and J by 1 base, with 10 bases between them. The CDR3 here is CASSPRDANTEAFF. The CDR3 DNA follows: TGTGCCAGCAGCCCACGGGATGCGAACACTGAAGCTTTCTTT.

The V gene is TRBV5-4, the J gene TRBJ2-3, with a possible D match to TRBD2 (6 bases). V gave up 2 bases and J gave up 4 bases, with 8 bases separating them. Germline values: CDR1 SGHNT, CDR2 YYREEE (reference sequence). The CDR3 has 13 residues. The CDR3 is CASSFSGADTQYF. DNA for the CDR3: TGTGCCAGCAGCTTCTCGGGGGCAGATACGCAGTATTTT.

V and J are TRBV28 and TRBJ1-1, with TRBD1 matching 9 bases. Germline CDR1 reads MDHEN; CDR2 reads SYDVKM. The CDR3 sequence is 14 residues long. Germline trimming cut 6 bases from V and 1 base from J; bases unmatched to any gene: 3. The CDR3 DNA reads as TGTGCCAGCAGACCGGGACAGGGGAACACTGAAGCTTTCTTT. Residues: CASRPGQGNTEAFF.

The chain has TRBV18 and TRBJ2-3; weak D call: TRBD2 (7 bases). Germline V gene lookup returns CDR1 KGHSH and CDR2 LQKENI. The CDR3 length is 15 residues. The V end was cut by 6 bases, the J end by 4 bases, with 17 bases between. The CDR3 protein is CASSPVEGGSDTQYF. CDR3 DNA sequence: TGTGCCAGCTCCCCAGTCGAGGGGGGGTCAGATACGCAGTATTTT. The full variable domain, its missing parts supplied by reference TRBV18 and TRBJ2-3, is NAGVMQNPRHLVRRRGQEARLRCSPMKGHSHVYWYRQLPEEGLKFMVYLQKENIIDESGMPKERFSAEFPKEGPSILRIQQVVRGDSAAYFCASSPVEGGSDTQYFGPGTRLTVL.

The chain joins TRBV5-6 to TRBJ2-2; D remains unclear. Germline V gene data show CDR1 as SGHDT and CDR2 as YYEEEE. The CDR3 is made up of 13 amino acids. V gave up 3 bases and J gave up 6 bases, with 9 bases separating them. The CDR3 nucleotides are TGTGCCAGCAGCTCCTCCCTGTCCGGGGAGCTGTTTTTT. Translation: CASSSSLSGELFF. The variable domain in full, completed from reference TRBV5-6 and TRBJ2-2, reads DAGVTQSPTHLIKTRGQQVTLRCSPKSGHDTVSWYQQALGQGPQFIFQYYEEEERQRGNFPDRFSGHQFPNYSSELNVNALLLGDSALYLCASSSSLSGELFFGEGSRLTVL.

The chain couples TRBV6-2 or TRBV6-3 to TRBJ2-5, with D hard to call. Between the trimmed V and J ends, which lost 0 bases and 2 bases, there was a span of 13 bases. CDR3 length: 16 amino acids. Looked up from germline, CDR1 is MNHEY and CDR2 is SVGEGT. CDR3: CASSYSNSRMQETQYF. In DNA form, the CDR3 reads TGTGCCAGCAGTTACTCGAACTCGCGGATGCAAGAGACCCAGTACTTC.

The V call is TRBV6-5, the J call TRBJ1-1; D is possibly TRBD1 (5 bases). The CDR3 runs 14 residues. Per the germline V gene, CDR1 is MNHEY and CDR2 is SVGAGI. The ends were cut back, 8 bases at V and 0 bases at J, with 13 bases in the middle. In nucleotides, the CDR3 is TGTGCCAGCCAACTACAGACAGTGAACACTGAAGCTTTCTTT. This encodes CASQLQTVNTEAFF.

The CDR3 sequence is CASSQSPLMYF. DNA for the CDR3: TGTGCCAGCAGCCAAAGCCCACTAATGTACTTC. The J gene is TRBJ2-7, the V gene TRBV3-1 (or the pseudogene TRBV3-2); D is uncertain. The CDR3 is made up of 11 amino acids. In germline, CDR1 is LGHDT, CDR2 YNNKEL (reference sequence). V was clipped by 2 bases and J by 12 bases, with 11 bases between them.

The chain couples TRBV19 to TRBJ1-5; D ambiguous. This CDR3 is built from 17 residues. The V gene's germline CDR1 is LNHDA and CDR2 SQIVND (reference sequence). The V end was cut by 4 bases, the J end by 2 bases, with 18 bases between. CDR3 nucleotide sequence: TGTGCCAGTAGTACGATCTACGGGTTGTCGGGCAATCAGCCCCAGCATTTT. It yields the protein CASSTIYGLSGNQPQHF.

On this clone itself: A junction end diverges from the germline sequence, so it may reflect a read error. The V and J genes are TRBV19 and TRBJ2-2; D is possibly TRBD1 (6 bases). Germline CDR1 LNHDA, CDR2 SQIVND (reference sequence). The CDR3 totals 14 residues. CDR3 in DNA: TGTGCCAATAGTCCTGGGACATCCGCCGGGGAGCTGTTTTTT. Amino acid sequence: CANSPGTSAGELFF. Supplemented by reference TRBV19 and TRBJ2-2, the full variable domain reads DGGITQSPKYLFRKEGQNVTLSCEQNLNHDAMYWYRQDPGQGLRLIYYSQIVNDFQKGDIAEGYSVSREKKESFPLTVTSAQKNPTAFYLCANSPGTSAGELFFGEGSRLTVL.

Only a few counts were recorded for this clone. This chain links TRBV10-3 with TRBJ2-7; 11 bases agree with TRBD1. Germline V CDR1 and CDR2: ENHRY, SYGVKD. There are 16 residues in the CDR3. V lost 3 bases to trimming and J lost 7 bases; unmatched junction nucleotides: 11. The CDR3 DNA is TGTGCCATCAGTGATCCGGGCGGACAGGGGGCGCGTGAGCAGTACTTC. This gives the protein CAISDPGGQGAREQYF.

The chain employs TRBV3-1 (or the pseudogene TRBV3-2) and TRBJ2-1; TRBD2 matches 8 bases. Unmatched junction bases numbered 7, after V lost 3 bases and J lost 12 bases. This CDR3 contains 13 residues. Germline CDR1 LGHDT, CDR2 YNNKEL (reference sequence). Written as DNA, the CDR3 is TGTGCCAGCAGCCAGGTTGTTGCGGGGGGGCAGTTCTTC. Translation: CASSQVVAGGQFF.

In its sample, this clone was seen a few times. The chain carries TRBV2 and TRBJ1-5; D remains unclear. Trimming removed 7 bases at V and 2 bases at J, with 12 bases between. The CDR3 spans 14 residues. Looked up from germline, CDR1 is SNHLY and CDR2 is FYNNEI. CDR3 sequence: CASKRVTGNQPQHF. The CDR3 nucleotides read TGTGCCAGCAAGAGGGTTACGGGCAATCAGCCCCAGCATTTT.

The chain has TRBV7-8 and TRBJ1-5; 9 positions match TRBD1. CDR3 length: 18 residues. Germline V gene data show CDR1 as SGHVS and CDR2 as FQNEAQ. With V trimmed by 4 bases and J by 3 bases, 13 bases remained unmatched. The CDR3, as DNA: TGTGCCAGCAGCTCAACCCCACCTCGGACAGGGGACAATCAGCCCCAGCATTTT. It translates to CASSSTPPRTGDNQPQHF.

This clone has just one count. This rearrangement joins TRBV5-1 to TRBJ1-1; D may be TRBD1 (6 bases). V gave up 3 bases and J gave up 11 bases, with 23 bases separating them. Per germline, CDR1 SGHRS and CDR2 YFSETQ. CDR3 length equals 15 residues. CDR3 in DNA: TGCGCCAGCAGCTCGACCGGCTCGCAGGGGAGTGGGGCTTTCTTT. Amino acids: CASSSTGSQGSGAFF.

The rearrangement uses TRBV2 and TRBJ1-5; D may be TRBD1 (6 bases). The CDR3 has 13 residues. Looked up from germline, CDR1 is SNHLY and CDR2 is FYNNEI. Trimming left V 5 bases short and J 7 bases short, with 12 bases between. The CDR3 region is CASSWTERQPQHF. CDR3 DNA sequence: TGTGCCAGCAGTTGGACAGAAAGACAGCCCCAGCATTTT.

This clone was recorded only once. For the CDR3, the DNA is TGCGCCAGCAGCTTGGCGACCTTCGGGTACACTGAAGCTTTCTTT. Translation: CASSLATFGYTEAFF. The V and J genes are TRBV5-1 and TRBJ1-1, with D unresolved. V was cut by 0 bases and J by 3 bases, with 12 bases left in between. CDR1 is SGHRS, CDR2 YFSETQ, per germline. CDR3 size: 15 residues.

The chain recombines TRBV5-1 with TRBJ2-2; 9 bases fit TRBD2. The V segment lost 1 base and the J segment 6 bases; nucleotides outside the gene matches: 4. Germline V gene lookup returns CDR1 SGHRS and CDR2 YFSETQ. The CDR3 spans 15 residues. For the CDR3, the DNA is TGCGCCAGCAGCTTGCGGCGGGGGGGCCCCGGGGAGCTGTTTTTT. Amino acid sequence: CASSLRRGGPGELFF.

CDR3 DNA: TGCGCCAGCAGCCAAGCGGCGACAGGGGCCCACGAGCAGTACTTC. Amino acid sequence: CASSQAATGAHEQYF. The V call is TRBV4-1, the J call TRBJ2-7, with 8 bases matching TRBD1. CDR1 and CDR2 from the germline V gene are MGHRA and YSYEKL. Trimming removed 1 base from V and 5 bases from J; junction bases left unmatched: 7. This CDR3 has 15 amino acids.

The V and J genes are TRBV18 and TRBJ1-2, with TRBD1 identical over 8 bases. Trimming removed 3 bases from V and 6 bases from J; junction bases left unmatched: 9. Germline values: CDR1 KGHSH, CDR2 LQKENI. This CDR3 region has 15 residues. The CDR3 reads CASSPPDRGGDGYTF. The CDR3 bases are TGTGCCAGCTCACCGCCAGACAGGGGAGGAGATGGCTACACCTTC.

The CDR3 nucleotides read TGTGCCAGCCAGGGGGCGCCCCCCTACGAGCAGTACTTC. Encoded protein: CASQGAPPYEQYF. V and J are TRBV6-5 and TRBJ2-7; TRBD1 matches 8 bases. Germline V lookup: CDR1 MNHEY, CDR2 SVGAGI. The CDR3 has 13 amino acids. Trimming at V came to 8 bases and at J to 2 bases, leaving 5 bases not matched to a gene.

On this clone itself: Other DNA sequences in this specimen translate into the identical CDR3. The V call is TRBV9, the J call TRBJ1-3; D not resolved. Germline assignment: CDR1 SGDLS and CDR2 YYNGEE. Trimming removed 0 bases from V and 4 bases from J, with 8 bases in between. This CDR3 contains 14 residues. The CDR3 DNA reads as TGTGCCAGCAGCGTAGGAGGAACGGGAAACACCATATATTTT. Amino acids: CASSVGGTGNTIYF.

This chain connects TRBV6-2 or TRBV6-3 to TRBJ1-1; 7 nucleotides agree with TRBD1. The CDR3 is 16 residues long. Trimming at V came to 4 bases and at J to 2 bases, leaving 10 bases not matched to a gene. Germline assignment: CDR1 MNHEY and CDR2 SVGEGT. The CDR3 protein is CASSSPTGSGNTEAFF. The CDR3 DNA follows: TGTGCCAGCAGTTCACCGACAGGGAGCGGAAACACTGAAGCTTTCTTT.

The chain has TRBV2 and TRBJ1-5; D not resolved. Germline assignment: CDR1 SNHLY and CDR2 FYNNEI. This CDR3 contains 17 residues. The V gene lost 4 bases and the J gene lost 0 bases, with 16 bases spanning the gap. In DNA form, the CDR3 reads TGTGCCAGCAGTGCCCCCGCGTCGTCGTATAGCAATCAGCCCCAGCATTTT. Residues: CASSAPASSYSNQPQHF.

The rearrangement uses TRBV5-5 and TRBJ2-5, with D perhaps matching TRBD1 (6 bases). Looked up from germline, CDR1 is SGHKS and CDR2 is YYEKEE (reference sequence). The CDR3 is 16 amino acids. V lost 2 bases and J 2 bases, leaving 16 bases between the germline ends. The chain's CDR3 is CASSLHETGAQETQYF. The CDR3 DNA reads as TGTGCCAGCAGCTTACACGAGACAGGCGCGCAAGAGACCCAGTACTTC. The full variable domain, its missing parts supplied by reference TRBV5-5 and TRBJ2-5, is DAGVTQSPTHLIKTRGQQVTLRCSPISGHKSVSWYQQVLGQGPQFIFQYYEKEERGRGNFPDRFSARQFPNYSSELNVNALLLGDSALYLCASSLHETGAQETQYFGPGTRLLVL.

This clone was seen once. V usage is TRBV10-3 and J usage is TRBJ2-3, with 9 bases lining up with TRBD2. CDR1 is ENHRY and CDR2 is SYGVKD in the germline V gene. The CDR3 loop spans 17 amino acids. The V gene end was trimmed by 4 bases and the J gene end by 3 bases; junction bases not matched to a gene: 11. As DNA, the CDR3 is TGTGCCATCAGTGTATCGGCGCGGGGGGGTTGGACAGATACGCAGTATTTT. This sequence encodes CAISVSARGGWTDTQYF.

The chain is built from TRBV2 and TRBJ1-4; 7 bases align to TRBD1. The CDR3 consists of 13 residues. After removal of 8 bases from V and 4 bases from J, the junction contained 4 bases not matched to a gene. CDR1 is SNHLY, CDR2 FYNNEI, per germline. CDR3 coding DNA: TGTGCCAGCGCAGGGGGAGTTAATGAAAAACTGTTTTTT. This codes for CASAGGVNEKLFF.

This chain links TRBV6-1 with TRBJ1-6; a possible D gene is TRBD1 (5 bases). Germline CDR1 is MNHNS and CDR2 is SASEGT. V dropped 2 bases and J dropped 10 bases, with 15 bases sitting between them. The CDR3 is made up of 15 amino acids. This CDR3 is CASSEQGAGISPLHF. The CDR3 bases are TGTGCCAGCAGTGAACAGGGTGCAGGTATCTCACCCCTCCACTTT.

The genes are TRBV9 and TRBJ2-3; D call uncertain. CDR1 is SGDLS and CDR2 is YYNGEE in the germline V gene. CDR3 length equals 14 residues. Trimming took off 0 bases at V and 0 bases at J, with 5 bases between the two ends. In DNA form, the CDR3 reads TGTGCCAGCAGCGTAGCCGCGAGCACAGATACGCAGTATTTT. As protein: CASSVAASTDTQYF.